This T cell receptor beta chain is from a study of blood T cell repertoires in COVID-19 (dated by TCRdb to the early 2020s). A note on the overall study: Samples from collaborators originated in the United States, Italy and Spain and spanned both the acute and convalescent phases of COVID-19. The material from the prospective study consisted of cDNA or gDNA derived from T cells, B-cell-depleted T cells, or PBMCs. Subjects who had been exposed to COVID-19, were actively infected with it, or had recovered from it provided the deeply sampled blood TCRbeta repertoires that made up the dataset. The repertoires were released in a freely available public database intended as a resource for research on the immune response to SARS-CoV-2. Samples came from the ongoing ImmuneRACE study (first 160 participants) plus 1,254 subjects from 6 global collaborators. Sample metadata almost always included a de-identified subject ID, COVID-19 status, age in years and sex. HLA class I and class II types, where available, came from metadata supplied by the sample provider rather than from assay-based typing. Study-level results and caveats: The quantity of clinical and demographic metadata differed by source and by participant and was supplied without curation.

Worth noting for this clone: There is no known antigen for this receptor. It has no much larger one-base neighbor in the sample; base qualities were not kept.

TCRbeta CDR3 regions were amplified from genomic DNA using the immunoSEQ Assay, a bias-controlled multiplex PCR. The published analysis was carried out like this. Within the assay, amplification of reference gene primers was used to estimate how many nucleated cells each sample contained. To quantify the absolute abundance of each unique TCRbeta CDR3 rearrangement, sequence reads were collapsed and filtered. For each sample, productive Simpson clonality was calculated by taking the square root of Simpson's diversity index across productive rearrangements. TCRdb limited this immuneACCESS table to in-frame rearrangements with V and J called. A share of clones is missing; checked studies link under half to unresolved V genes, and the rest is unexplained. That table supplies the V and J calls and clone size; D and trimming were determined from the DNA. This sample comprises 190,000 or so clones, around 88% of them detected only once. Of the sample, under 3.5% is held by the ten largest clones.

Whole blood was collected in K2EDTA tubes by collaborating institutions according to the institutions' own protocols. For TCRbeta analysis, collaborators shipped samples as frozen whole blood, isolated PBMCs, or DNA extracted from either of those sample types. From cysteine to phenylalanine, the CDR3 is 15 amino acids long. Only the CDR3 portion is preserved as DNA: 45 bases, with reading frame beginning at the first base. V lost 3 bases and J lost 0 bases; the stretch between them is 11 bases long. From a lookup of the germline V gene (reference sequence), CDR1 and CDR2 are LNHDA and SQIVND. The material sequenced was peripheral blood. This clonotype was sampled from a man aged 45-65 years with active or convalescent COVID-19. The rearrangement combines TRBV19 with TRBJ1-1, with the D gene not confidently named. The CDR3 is CASSIFGQMNTEAFF. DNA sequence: TGTGCCAGTAGTATTTTTGGGCAGATGAACACTGAAGCTTTCTTT.